This record covers a single T cell receptor (beta chain). The antigen remains unidentified. The CDR3 has 16 residues. From germline, CDR1 is SQVTM and CDR2 ANQGSEA. V was shortened by 8 bases and J by 0 bases, with 20 bases between the two germline ends. The sample comes from a study of cytomegalovirus exposure and HLA in healthy donors. The study's findings and limits: A link between a missense DCLRE1C variant and TCR beta V- and J-gene trimming emerged from a later analysis. Later analysis reportedly placed an Asian-associated ancestry cluster below the approximately 650-donor mean in N-insertions.

This PCR relied on a set of 60 Vbeta primers and 13 Jbeta primers. Repertoires were generated with immunoSEQ multiplex PCR, while TCRdb's copy carries only in-frame clones and drops some. The data show approximately 160,000 clones, 80% seen once. The TCR comes from a human donor in good health. The sample comprised PBMCs. The chain employs TRBV29-1 and TRBJ1-5; D is ambiguous. The CDR3 is CSPMVRSLCSNQPQHF. For the CDR3, the DNA is TGCAGCCCAATGGTGAGGTCACTGTGTAGCAATCAGCCCCAGCATTTT.